Below, 9 T cell receptor beta chains from the same sample are listed, as sequenced in a study of cytomegalovirus exposure and HLA in healthy donors. The primer mix had 60 Vbeta and 13 Jbeta primers. Method: immunoSEQ multiplex PCR; TCRdb's copy keeps in-frame clones and lacks some. The sample gives 130,000 to 150,000 clones, 60% to 85% of which show up once; around 6.7% is in the top ten. The source material was PBMCs. The receptor source for this set is a woman in her forties in good health and CMV-seropositive.

This chain connects TRBV6-5 to TRBJ2-5; 13 bases line up with TRBD2. This CDR3 region has 15 residues. Germline assignment: CDR1 MNHEY and CDR2 SVGAGI. J was trimmed by 4 bases and V by 5 bases; bases with no gene match: 4. CDR3 sequence (DNA): TGTGCCAGCAGTCGACTAGCGGGGGGTATAGAGACCCAGTACTTC. Translating it yields CASSRLAGGIETQYF.

The CDR3 sequence is CASSQGERTEAFF. In DNA, the CDR3 is TGCGCCAGCAGCCAGGGGGAAAGGACTGAAGCTTTCTTT. V gene TRBV10-2 combines with J gene TRBJ1-1, with 7 bases identical to TRBD1. The CDR3 contains 13 residues. V was clipped by 6 bases and J by 5 bases; unmatched bases: 6. Germline V gene lookup returns CDR1 WSHSY and CDR2 SAAADI.

V usage is TRBV6-1 and J usage is TRBJ2-2; D not resolved. CDR3 size: 14 residues. V shed 1 base and J shed 9 bases, with 12 bases lying between them. The germline gives CDR1 MNHNS, CDR2 SASEGT. CDR3 sequence reads: CASSEEPQSRELFF. Written as DNA, the CDR3 is TGTGCCAGCAGTGAAGAACCTCAAAGCCGGGAGCTGTTTTTT.

This clone was detected only a few times. The genes are TRBV7-9 and TRBJ1-4, with D uncertain. The CDR3 consists of 14 residues. The V gene lost 2 bases and the J gene lost 4 bases, with 8 bases spanning the gap. CDR1 SEHNR and CDR2 FQNEAQ come from the germline V gene (reference sequence). The CDR3 protein is CASSLSGSNEKLFF. As DNA, the CDR3 is TGTGCCAGCAGCTTATCGGGGAGTAATGAAAAACTGTTTTTT. The whole variable domain, remainder taken from reference TRBV7-9 and TRBJ1-4, is DTGVSQNPRHKITKRGQNVTFRCDPISEHNRLYWYRQTLGQGPEFLTYFQNEAQLEKSRLLSDRFSAERPKGSFSTLEIQRTEQGDSAMYLCASSLSGSNEKLFFGSGTQLSVL.

V is TRBV11-2 and J is TRBJ2-3; D is ambiguous. CDR3 length: 14 amino acids. From germline, CDR1 is SGHAT and CDR2 FQNNGV. V was cut by 1 base and J by 1 base, with 6 bases left in between. CDR3 in DNA: TGTGCCAGCAGCTTAGTCACGGGCACAGATACGCAGTATTTT. Amino acids: CASSLVTGTDTQYF.

About this clone itself: Other DNA sequences in the same sample also yield this CDR3. The gene calls are TRBV5-1 and TRBJ2-5; D possibly corresponds to TRBD2 (7 bases). The CDR3 has 15 residues. Germline V gene lookup returns CDR1 SGHRS and CDR2 YFSETQ. Trimming removed 2 bases from V and 1 base from J, with 12 bases in between. In DNA, the CDR3 is TGCGCCAGCAGCTTATCCGGGGGGCCCCAAGAGACCCAGTACTTC. This gives the protein CASSLSGGPQETQYF.

As for this clone: Germline is not matched at one junction end, which may reflect a read error. This chain joins TRBV10-3 and TRBJ1-1, with D perhaps matching TRBD1 (5 bases). Germline V gene sequence: CDR1 ENHRY, CDR2 SYGVKD. The CDR3 extends over 14 amino acids. CDR3 protein: CAISEQGLNTDAFF. The CDR3 nucleotides are TGTGCCATCAGTGAGCAGGGACTAAACACTGACGCTTTCTTT.

The chain is built from TRBV5-1 and TRBJ2-1; 11 bases are shared with TRBD2. V lost 1 base to trimming and J lost 1 base; unmatched junction nucleotides: 10. CDR3 length equals 19 residues. CDR1 and CDR2 (germline): SGHRS, YFSETQ. DNA for the CDR3: TGCGCCAGCAGCTTGACCAGTCTAGCGGGGGGAGGGTCCTACAATGAGCAGTTCTTC. It translates to CASSLTSLAGGGSYNEQFF.

This clone was seen just once. The chain has TRBV28 and TRBJ2-5; D is possibly TRBD1 (6 bases). The germline gives CDR1 MDHEN, CDR2 SYDVKM. V was shortened by 6 bases and J by 4 bases, with 18 bases between the two germline ends. The CDR3 has 15 residues. The CDR3 DNA reads as TGTGCCAGCAGAGAGGGCGGAACAGGGAGAGAGACCCAGTACTTC. This encodes CASREGGTGRETQYF.